Here is one T cell receptor (beta chain) with its context. V lost 3 bases and J lost 4; bases outside the gene matches: 14. This CDR3 region has 17 residues. Looked up from germline, CDR1 is SGHNT and CDR2 is YENEEA. These data are taken from a study of shared clonotypes between healthy human individuals. The input for sorted-subset replicate PCRs was roughly 180 ng DNA, 25,000 to 30,000 T cell genomes. As originally analysed: ImmunoSEQ supplied junction-only sequences lacking quality scores, so filtering was different. Using immunoSEQ multiplex PCR, the repertoire was profiled, and TCRdb retains in-frame clones only, with some absent. The V and J calls and the clone size are those of that table, but D and trimming were determined from the DNA. This sample has approximately 2.5 million clones; 93% occur once, and the top ten carry roughly 0.39%.

This sequence was found in a man in his late teens or twenties in good health. Some clones in this sample may be carry-over from other donors' samples. This chain uses TRBV11-3 with TRBJ1-1; the match to TRBD1 covers 7 bases. The specimen sequenced was naive CD4+ T cells from PBMCs. The subset: CD45RA+ positively selected. The CDR3: CASSFLNYRGSGTEAFF. The CDR3 DNA is TGTGCCAGCAGCTTCCTTAACTACAGGGGTTCAGGCACTGAAGCTTTCTTT.